The subject of this entry is one TCR beta chain. The specificity of this receptor is unknown. Per-base qualities were not stored, and no clone one base away is much larger. The sample contains more than one DNA sequence encoding this CDR3. Thawed PBMCs were FACS-sorted into unstimulated Tregs (CD4+CD25+CD127-), CD4+ non-Tregs (CD4+CD25-), CD4 cells and CD8 cells. Blood from healthy controls was obtained either from healthy volunteers or as purchased buffy coats. Healthy control blood was processed to PBMCs with a Ficoll density gradient and then cryopreserved, whereas patient PBMCs were collected both before and after transplant. This sample is drawn from a study of Tregs in tolerant kidney transplant recipients (dated by TCRdb to between 2018 and 2020). Notes on the research overall: TCRbeta sequencing was used in the study to identify donor-specific regulatory T cells before combined kidney and bone marrow transplantation, and the identified cells were then tracked after transplant. TCRbeta repertoire sequencing was used in 3 healthy controls to compare several methods for expanding Tregs specific for an allogeneic donor. Study-wide conclusions, independent of this receptor: The most biologically relevant and donor-specific TCRbeta repertoire appeared to be identified by expanding Tregs with activated donor B cells. Biological reproducibility was not directly assessed, although technical replication error appeared to be minimal. The study was constrained by small patient numbers, and validation of the findings is required in larger populations and under other immunosuppression protocols.

For TCRbeta CDR3 sequencing, genomic DNA was extracted from sorted cells using the QIAGEN DNeasy Blood and Tissue Kit. High-throughput TCRbeta CDR3 sequencing was carried out commercially through immunoSEQ, with PCR amplification with bias correction and internal controls included. In the authors' own workflow: Unique productive TCRbeta sequences were defined by CDR3 nucleotide sequence where primers matched, and otherwise by CDR3 amino acid sequence together with Vbeta and Jbeta genes. As a correction for sorting error, sequences shared between sorted populations at a frequency ratio of 2:1 or less were discarded, and the remaining shared sequences were assigned to the higher population. A sequence was defined as donor-reactive if the sequence was expanded at least 5-fold in CFSE-low cells compared with unstimulated cells and had a frequency of at least 0.01% in CFSE-low cells. Jensen-Shannon divergence, calculated on the top 100 TCRbeta sequences ranked by frequency, was used to quantify repertoire divergence. For any sample with multiple sequencing runs, sorting error was corrected in each run separately before the runs were pooled. As stored in TCRdb, this immuneACCESS dataset retains in-frame rearrangements with V and J assigned. A fraction of the clones does not appear; measured against another copy, unresolved V genes explain less than half of the discrepancy, and the remainder lacks a known reason. V, J and clone size derive from that table, while D and trimming were established from the DNA sequence. For this sample the table gives 75,000 to 100,000 clones, of which roughly 92% were detected only once. The ten largest clones represent roughly 4.7% of the sample.

Including the terminal cysteine and phenylalanine, the CDR3 comprises 15 residues. The only DNA kept is the CDR3, 45 bases in frame from the first base. CDR1 SGDLS and CDR2 YYNGEE were looked up in the germline V gene. Trimming at the junction amounts to 0 bases on V and 2 bases on J, and the germline ends lie 6 bases apart. This TCR was sampled from a human donor in good health. Input material: CD8+ T cells from blood. Recombination connected TRBV9 to TRBJ2-6; the D region possibly corresponds to TRBD1 (5 bases align). The CDR3 loop reads CASSVEGTGANVLTF. The bases read TGTGCCAGCAGCGTAGAGGGGACTGGGGCCAACGTCCTGACTTTC.